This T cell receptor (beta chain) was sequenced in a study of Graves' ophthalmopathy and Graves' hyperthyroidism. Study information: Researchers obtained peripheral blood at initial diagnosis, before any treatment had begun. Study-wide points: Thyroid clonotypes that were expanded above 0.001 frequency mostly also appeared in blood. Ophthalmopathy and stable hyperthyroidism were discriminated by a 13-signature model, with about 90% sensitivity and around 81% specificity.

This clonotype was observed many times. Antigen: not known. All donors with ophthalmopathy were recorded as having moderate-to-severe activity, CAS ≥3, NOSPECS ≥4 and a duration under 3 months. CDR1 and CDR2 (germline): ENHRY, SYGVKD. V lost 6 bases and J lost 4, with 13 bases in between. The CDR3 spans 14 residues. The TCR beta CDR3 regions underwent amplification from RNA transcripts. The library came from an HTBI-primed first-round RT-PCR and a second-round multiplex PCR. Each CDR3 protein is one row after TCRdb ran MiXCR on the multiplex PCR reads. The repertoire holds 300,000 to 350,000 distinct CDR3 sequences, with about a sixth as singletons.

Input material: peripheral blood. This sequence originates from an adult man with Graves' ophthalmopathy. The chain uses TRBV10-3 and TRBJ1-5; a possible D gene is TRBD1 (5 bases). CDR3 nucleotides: TGTGCCATCAGCCCTAGACAGACGAATCAGCCCCAGCATTTT. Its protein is CAISPRQTNQPQHF.